A single sample gave rise to the 27 T cell receptor beta chains below, sequenced in a study of vaccination and CD4 T cells after COVID-19. Cultured CD4+ T-cell DNA underwent Oncomine TCR Beta short-read sequencing. TCRdb itself ran the PCR reads through MiXCR, one entry per CDR3 protein. The data show 20,000 to 30,000 distinct CDR3 sequences, with about 56% seen just once and 7% to 9.5% held by the top ten. Noted treatment: approximately nine-day PBMC culture with coronavirus spike peptide pools or control peptides (ViraFEST assay). What these receptors recognize is not known. The source material was CD4+ T cells from blood, cultured in vitro. These receptors came from a human donor who had recovered from COVID-19.

The CDR3: CASSSTLPGTSENTGELFF. CDR3 bases: TGTGCCAGCAGCTCAACGTTACCTGGGACTAGCGAGAACACCGGGGAGCTGTTTTTT. The rearrangement joins TRBV11-3 to TRBJ2-2, with TRBD2 matching over 10 bases. The CDR3 length is 19 residues. The germline CDR1 and CDR2 sequences are SGHNT and YENEEA. V shed 4 bases, J shed 1 base, and the junction held 12 bases outside the gene matches.

This clonotype has only a few counts. The chain recombines TRBV28 with TRBJ1-4; 7 nucleotides align to TRBD1. The CDR3 sequence is 17 residues long. Germline CDR1 reads MDHEN; CDR2 reads SYDVKM. Germline trimming cut 11 bases from V and 7 bases from J; bases unmatched to any gene: 22. The CDR3 loop is CAAARQGRILRVEKLFF. The DNA for the CDR3 is TGTGCCGCAGCCAGACAGGGTAGGATCCTTCGGGTTGAAAAACTGTTTTTT.

J is TRBJ1-1 and V is TRBV27; 10 nucleotides match TRBD1. From germline, CDR1 is MNHEY and CDR2 SMNVEV (reference sequence). Losses at the gene ends were 5 bases for V and 6 bases for J; bases not matched to a gene: 15. This CDR3 has 17 residues. Written as DNA, the CDR3 is TGTGCCAGCAGTAGGACAGGGGGAGAGGGTGGTAAGTCTGAAGCTTTCTTT. As protein: CASSRTGGEGGKSEAFF.

The V call is TRBV7-2, the J call TRBJ2-2; 7 positions agree with TRBD2. Looked up from germline, CDR1 is SGHTA and CDR2 is FQGNSA. J gave up 5 bases and V 1 base, and 7 bases lay outside the gene matches. The CDR3 extends over 16 amino acids. The CDR3: CASSLVSGRSTGELFF. The CDR3 DNA reads TGTGCCAGCAGCTTAGTGTCCGGGAGGAGTACCGGGGAGCTGTTTTTT.

The J gene is TRBJ2-3, the V gene TRBV25-1, with D uncertain. The CDR3 contains 14 residues. The germline V gene has CDR1 MGHDK and CDR2 SYGVNS. Trimming removed 5 bases from V and 1 base from J, with 10 bases in between. The CDR3 sequence is CASSRGWGTDTQYF. CDR3 DNA sequence: TGTGCCAGCAGTCGTGGGTGGGGCACAGATACGCAGTATTTT.

The CDR3 DNA reads TGCAGTGTGGTAACTTCGCCGTTGGGCTATGGCTACACCTTC. Translating gives CSVVTSPLGYGYTF. The chain is built from TRBV20-1 and TRBJ1-2; D call uncertain. Per germline, CDR1 DFQATT and CDR2 SNEGSKA (reference sequence). The CDR3 sequence is 14 residues long. Trimming took off 7 bases at V and 4 bases at J, with 19 bases between the two ends.

CDR3 DNA: TGCAGTGCCCCAGCGGGAGCCCTTCGCGAGCAGTACTTC. Protein product: CSAPAGALREQYF. The chain employs TRBV20-1 and TRBJ2-7; 8 bases fit TRBD2. With V trimmed by 6 bases and J by 6 bases, 10 bases remained unmatched. This CDR3 spans 13 amino acids. In germline, CDR1 is DFQATT, CDR2 SNEGSKA (reference sequence).

The V gene is TRBV6-5, the J gene TRBJ1-5; D gene uncertain. The DNA matches TRBJ2-3 better at its end, which makes the J call doubtful. This CDR3 has 12 amino acids. Germline CDR1 is MNHEY and CDR2 is SVGAGI. The CDR3 DNA follows: TGTGCCAGCAGTTCACCAGGTCAGCCCCAGTATTTT. Amino acids: CASSSPGQPQYF.

The chain recombines TRBV7-2 with TRBJ1-1; a weak D match, TRBD1 (6 bases). This CDR3 spans 13 amino acids. Germline V gene lookup returns CDR1 SGHTA and CDR2 FQGNSA. V was cut by 5 bases and J by 8 bases, with 15 bases left in between. The CDR3: CASSPRSQGEAFF. The CDR3 nucleotides are TGTGCCAGCAGCCCCCGTTCTCAGGGGGAAGCTTTCTTT.

J is TRBJ1-6 and V is TRBV15, with TRBD1 as a possible D gene (5 bases). This CDR3 is 19 amino acids long. Germline V CDR1 and CDR2: LNHNV, YYDKDF (reference sequence). Trimming stripped 0 bases from V and 8 bases from J, with 23 bases between. CDR3 sequence (DNA): TGTGCCACCAGCAGAGATCTCCAGTTCAATGGGGGAGGTGATTCACCCCTCCACTTT. This codes for CATSRDLQFNGGGDSPLHF.

V gene TRBV20-1 combines with J gene TRBJ1-1; D call uncertain. CDR3 size: 12 residues. Germline loops: CDR1 DFQATT, CDR2 SNEGSKA (reference sequence). Trimming shortened V by 6 bases and J by 3 bases, and 11 bases separated the two germline ends. The CDR3 sequence: CSANDGDTEAFF. In nucleotides, the CDR3 is TGCAGTGCGAATGACGGGGACACTGAAGCTTTCTTT.

The chain combines TRBV20-1 with TRBJ2-1; D tentatively fits TRBD1 or TRBD2 (5 bases each). The CDR3 has 14 amino acids. In germline, CDR1 is DFQATT, CDR2 SNEGSKA (reference sequence). V lost 3 bases and J 0 bases, leaving 9 bases between the germline ends. The CDR3 sequence is CSARGVSSYNEQFF. CDR3 nucleotides: TGCAGTGCTAGGGGGGTGAGCTCCTACAATGAGCAGTTCTTC.

This sequence joins TRBV11-3 and TRBJ2-7; 7 nucleotides agree with TRBD1. Germline V lookup: CDR1 SGHNT, CDR2 YENEEA. J was trimmed by 5 bases and V by 3 bases; bases with no gene match: 4. The CDR3 has 13 amino acids. The CDR3 loop reads CASSLDRRDEQYF. CDR3 bases: TGTGCCAGCAGCTTGGACAGGCGGGACGAGCAGTACTTC.

V usage is TRBV20-1 and J usage is TRBJ1-1, with 7 positions matching TRBD1. Germline V CDR1 and CDR2: DFQATT, SNEGSKA (reference sequence). CDR3 size: 14 residues. J gave up 4 bases and V 5 bases, and 10 bases lay outside the gene matches. The CDR3 region is CSADQGEGFTEAFF. The CDR3 coding sequence is TGCAGTGCTGATCAGGGGGAAGGATTCACTGAAGCTTTCTTT.

This clonotype was found a few times. Here the CDR3 reads CASSSGFVSQPQHF. The CDR3 DNA sequence: TGTGCCAGCAGTTCAGGGTTTGTAAGTCAGCCCCAGCATTTT. The J gene is TRBJ1-5, the V gene TRBV27, with D maybe TRBD1 (5 bases). CDR1 and CDR2 (germline): MNHEY, SMNVEV (reference sequence). With 4 bases removed from V and 6 bases from J, the gap between germline ends came to 13 bases. The CDR3 has 14 residues.

V and J are TRBV11-2 and TRBJ2-5; no clear D. Germline CDR1 and CDR2: SGHAT and FQNNGV. Trimming pared 3 bases from V and 4 bases from J, leaving 9 bases between. The CDR3 loop spans 13 amino acids. CDR3 sequence (DNA): TGTGCCAGCAGCTTTATCGGCCCAGAGACCCAGTACTTC. It encodes CASSFIGPETQYF.

This clonotype has only a few counts. The chain combines TRBV20-1 with TRBJ2-3; 11 nucleotides align to TRBD1. CDR1 and CDR2 (germline): DFQATT, SNEGSKA (reference sequence). This CDR3 has 15 residues. V shed 5 bases, J shed 4 bases, and the junction held 8 bases outside the gene matches. CDR3 DNA: TGCAGTGCTTCCCCGGGACAGGGGGTAGCAGATACGCAGTATTTT. Its translation: CSASPGQGVADTQYF.

The chain combines TRBV19 with TRBJ2-3, with D possibly matching TRBD2 (6 bases). CDR3 length equals 15 residues. Trimming took 5 bases from V and 0 from J, leaving 12 bases between them. Germline CDR1 reads LNHDA; CDR2 reads SQIVND (reference sequence). The CDR3 DNA is TGTGCCAGTAGTTTACTAGCAACTAGCACAGATACGCAGTATTTT. This encodes CASSLLATSTDTQYF.

The rearrangement uses TRBV6-2 or TRBV6-3 and TRBJ2-4, with 7 bases lining up with TRBD2. Per germline, CDR1 MNHEY and CDR2 SVGEGT. Germline trimming cut 11 bases from V and 1 base from J; bases unmatched to any gene: 11. The CDR3 is 15 residues long. The CDR3 DNA reads as TGTGCCTCTGAGAGGGAGGGCCTTGCCAAAAACATTCAGTACTTC. It codes for CASEREGLAKNIQYF.

The chain couples TRBV7-2 to TRBJ2-7, with 10 bases lining up with TRBD2. Germline-derived CDR1 and CDR2 are SGHTA and FQGNSA. V was clipped by 1 base and J by 5 bases; unmatched bases: 20. The CDR3 consists of 20 residues. CDR3 loop: CASSLVTYGPLLAGRNEQYF. The CDR3 DNA sequence: TGTGCCAGCAGCTTAGTAACGTACGGCCCCCTACTAGCGGGACGGAACGAGCAGTACTTC.

This clonotype has more than one count but fewer than ten. The J gene is TRBJ2-2, the V gene TRBV15; 12 positions match TRBD2. The V gene end was trimmed by 0 bases and the J gene end by 5 bases; junction bases not matched to a gene: 10. Germline values: CDR1 LNHNV, CDR2 YYDKDF (reference sequence). The CDR3 sequence is 19 residues long. This CDR3 is CATSRDPGASGRGTGELFF. The DNA of the CDR3 is TGTGCCACCAGCAGAGATCCTGGAGCTAGCGGGAGGGGAACCGGGGAGCTGTTTTTT.

This chain uses TRBV7-2 with TRBJ1-1, with D perhaps matching TRBD1 (5 bases). Germline CDR1 reads SGHTA; CDR2 reads FQGNSA. Trimming pared 5 bases from V and 7 bases from J, leaving 17 bases between. The CDR3 contains 14 residues. CDR3 sequence (DNA): TGTGCCAGCAGCCAACCCCTGACAGTTGGTGAAGCTTTCTTT. It specifies CASSQPLTVGEAFF. The full variable domain, rest sourced from reference TRBV7-2 and TRBJ1-1, is GAGVSQSPSNKVTEKGKDVELRCDPISGHTALYWYRQSLGQGLEFLIYFQGNSAPDKSGLPSDRFSAERTGGSVSTLTIQRTQQEDSAVYLCASSQPLTVGEAFFGQGTRLTVV.

The V gene is TRBV5-1, the J gene TRBJ2-1; 7 bases map to TRBD2. The length of the CDR3 is 14 residues. V shed 1 base and J 9 bases; nucleotides not matched to a gene: 7. CDR1 is SGHRS, CDR2 YFSETQ, per germline. The CDR3 protein is CASSLSFWEGEQFF. CDR3 DNA sequence: TGCGCCAGCAGCTTGTCTTTCTGGGAGGGTGAGCAGTTCTTC.

J is TRBJ2-3 and V is TRBV19; weak D call: TRBD1 (6 bases). CDR3 size: 16 residues. Germline CDR1 LNHDA, CDR2 SQIVND (reference sequence). V dropped 5 bases and J dropped 0 bases, with 15 bases sitting between them. CDR3 loop: CASSVLTGSSTDTQYF. In DNA, the CDR3 is TGTGCCAGTAGTGTCCTAACAGGGTCTAGCACAGATACGCAGTATTTT.

The chain employs TRBV29-1 and TRBJ1-1, with D possibly being TRBD1 (6 bases). The CDR3 sequence is 13 residues long. The V gene's germline CDR1 is SQVTM and CDR2 ANQGSEA. The CDR3 DNA reads TGCAGTGTCAGGGAGGGGGTACCTAGGGGAGCTTTCTTT. As protein: CSVREGVPRGAFF.

Only a few counts were recorded for this clonotype. The chain joins TRBV20-1 to TRBJ1-1, with D hard to call. This CDR3 region has 14 residues. The V end lost 0 bases, the J end lost 5 bases, and 13 bases lay between the germline ends. Germline assignment: CDR1 DFQATT and CDR2 SNEGSKA (reference sequence). In nucleotides, the CDR3 is TGCAGTGCTAGAGACTTTGAACAAGGTACTGAAGCTTTCTTT. This gives the protein CSARDFEQGTEAFF.

This clonotype came up once. This chain joins TRBV6-5 and TRBJ2-7; no reliable D call. Germline lookup yields CDR1 MNHEY and CDR2 SVGAGI. This CDR3 contains 15 residues. The ends were cut back, 0 bases at V and 3 bases at J, with 12 bases in the middle. CDR3 amino acids: CASSYSPQKLYEQYF. Written as DNA, the CDR3 is TGTGCCAGCAGTTACTCACCCCAAAAACTCTACGAGCAGTACTTC.